The rows below give T cell receptor beta chains drawn from one sample of a study of blood T cell repertoires in COVID-19. Assay used: immunoSEQ multiplex PCR; TCRdb lists only in-frame clones, some missing. This table has roughly 150,000 clones, 80% to 95% appearing once. Sample: peripheral blood. These receptors originate from an older woman with COVID-19, enrolled during active disease. CDR3s include the opening cysteine and the closing phenylalanine or tryptophan. D genes are given only for firm matches.

v_call	d_call	j_call	cdr3_nt	cdr3_aa
TRBV10-3	TRBD2	TRBJ2-3	TGTGCCATCAGTGAAGCGGGGGGCACAGATACGCAGTATTTT	CAISEAGGTDTQYF
TRBV19	.	TRBJ1-6	TGTGCCAGTAGTATGGTTAAGAGCTCCTATAATTCACCCCTCCACTTT	CASSMVKSSYNSPLHF
TRBV12-3/TRBV12-4	TRBD1	TRBJ1-5	TGTGCCAGCAGTACCAGGGGGCGCGAGCCCCAGCATTTT	CASSTRGREPQHF
TRBV19	.	TRBJ2-5	TGTGCCAGCCGTCCCCAGGGGCTAAAAGAGACCCAGTACTTC	CASRPQGLKETQYF
TRBV5-1	.	TRBJ1-6	TGCGCCAGCAGCGGACAGTTAAATTCACCCCTCCACTTT	CASSGQLNSPLHF
TRBV7-9	.	TRBJ1-2	TGTGCCAGCAGCCCCCTGGGGGCAGGGGTTTTTACCTTC	CASSPLGAGVFTF
TRBV19	.	TRBJ1-1	TGTGCCAGTCTCGGGCAGGGGATATTCGAAGCTTTCTTT	CASLGQGIFEAFF
TRBV27	.	TRBJ1-4	TGTGCCAGCAGTTCAAACTTACAGGGCGCAACTAATGAAAAACTGTTTTTT	CASSSNLQGATNEKLFF
TRBV12-3/TRBV12-4	TRBD1	TRBJ1-2	TGTGCCAGCAGTCGGACAGGCCTATATGGCTACACCTTC	CASSRTGLYGYTF
TRBV4-3	.	TRBJ2-1	TGCGCCAGCAGCCAAGATTCCGTGTACAATGAGCAGTTCTTC	CASSQDSVYNEQFF
TRBV5-4	TRBD1	TRBJ2-7	TGTGCCAGCAGCCCCGGGACAGACTATCGCTACGAGCAGTACTTC	CASSPGTDYRYEQYF
TRBV7-9	TRBD1	TRBJ2-7	TGTGCCAGCAGCTTAGCGCCGGGACAGGGCTACGAGCAGTACTTC	CASSLAPGQGYEQYF
TRBV6-5	.	TRBJ1-4	TGTGCCAGCACCCCCCGAGGCACTGGCGGGGAAAAACTGTTTTTT	CASTPRGTGGEKLFF
TRBV28	TRBD2	TRBJ2-1	TGTGCCACGGAGCGGGGGGTGGTAGATGAGCAGTTCTTC	CATERGVVDEQFF
TRBV2	TRBD1	TRBJ1-1	TGTGCCAGCACAGGACAGGGGAGGTACACTGAAGCTTTCTTT	CASTGQGRYTEAFF
TRBV19	TRBD1	TRBJ2-1	TGTGCCAGTAGCCCCAGAATGACAGGGAACAATGAGCAGTTCTTC	CASSPRMTGNNEQFF